This T cell receptor beta chain stems from a study of monozygotic twins with inflammatory bowel disease. Through template switching, UMIs that included a 6-nucleotide sample barcode were added. TCRdb reanalyzed the 5' RACE reads and collapses them to one entry per CDR3 protein, without DNA. The sample has about 450,000 distinct CDR3 sequences, and its top ten clones hold around 2.4%. This CDR3 region has 14 residues. Germline V CDR1 and CDR2: MNHNY, SVGAGI (reference sequence). The sample taken for sequencing was blood. The clonotype comes from a human donor with ulcerative colitis or Crohn's disease, or a healthy co-twin of an affected twin (not recorded which). The rearrangement joins TRBV6-6 to TRBJ2-5; TCRdb reports TRBD1, a call that lacks DNA to check it against. The CDR3 loop reads CASSYTPPQETQYF.